A single sample is the source of the 13 T cell receptor beta chains below, sequenced in a study of blood T cell repertoires in COVID-19. Clones were read by immunoSEQ multiplex PCR, and TCRdb kept only the in-frame ones, dropping some. The sample lists hundreds of thousands of clones; around nine tenths were seen once. The source material was peripheral blood. The receptors derive from a man between 18 and 29 years old with active or convalescent COVID-19.

This chain joins TRBV7-9 and TRBJ2-7, with D possibly matching TRBD1 (6 bases). The CDR3 has 15 amino acids. Per the germline V gene, CDR1 is SEHNR and CDR2 is FQNEAQ (reference sequence). Trimming cost V 5 bases and J 2 bases, with 16 bases left between them. The CDR3 bases are TGTGCCAGCAGCCCTAACGACAGGTCCCCCTACGAGCAGTACTTC. Its translation is CASSPNDRSPYEQYF.

The chain joins TRBV28 to TRBJ1-1, with D perhaps TRBD1 (5 bases). The CDR3 loop spans 13 amino acids. Germline lookup yields CDR1 MDHEN and CDR2 SYDVKM. V was pared by 2 bases and J by 7 bases, with 11 bases between. The CDR3 sequence is CASSLKGQGEAFF. CDR3 coding DNA: TGTGCCAGCAGTTTAAAAGGGCAGGGTGAAGCTTTCTTT.

This clone came up once. The chain recombines TRBV2 with TRBJ1-6, with D maybe TRBD1 (5 bases). Deletions cut 1 base from V and 9 bases from J, with 16 bases between. Per germline, CDR1 SNHLY and CDR2 FYNNEI. This CDR3 spans 16 amino acids. CDR3: CASSEESGSGGSPLHF. The CDR3 nucleotides read TGTGCCAGCAGTGAAGAGTCCGGGAGTGGGGGTTCACCCCTCCACTTT.

The chain couples TRBV5-1 to TRBJ1-2, with 8 nucleotides matching TRBD1. V trimming: 3 bases; J trimming: 3 bases; junction bases outside the gene matches: 16. Germline CDR1 reads SGHRS; CDR2 reads YFSETQ. The CDR3 runs 18 residues. The DNA of the CDR3 is TGCGCCAGCAGCTCTGGACAGGGAAAGGCGAAGGCGGACTATGGCTACACCTTC. Its protein product is CASSSGQGKAKADYGYTF.

The gene calls are TRBV10-1 and TRBJ2-5; 8 nucleotides line up with TRBD1. Germline assignment: CDR1 WNHNN and CDR2 SYGVQD (reference sequence). V lost 6 bases, J lost 10 bases, and 7 bases stayed unmatched. CDR3 size: 12 residues. This CDR3 reads CASRRNRGIQYF. CDR3 in DNA: TGCGCCAGCAGACGTAACAGGGGGATCCAGTACTTC.

This clone was recorded once. The chain carries TRBV7-2 and TRBJ1-1, with 8 positions matching TRBD1. V was clipped by 7 bases and J by 10 bases; unmatched bases: 14. Germline loops: CDR1 SGHTA, CDR2 FQGNSA. There are 14 residues in the CDR3. The CDR3 reads CASTAGGLRVGAFF. Here the CDR3 DNA reads TGTGCCAGCACCGCAGGGGGCCTTCGAGTAGGAGCTTTCTTT.

Here the CDR3 reads CASSPQGLAGYNEQFF. The CDR3 DNA sequence: TGTGCCAGCAGCCCACAAGGACTAGCGGGGTACAATGAGCAGTTCTTC. The rearrangement links TRBV11-3 to TRBJ2-1; 12 nucleotides line up with TRBD2. The V and J ends lost 5 bases and 4 bases, in that order; junction bases with no gene match: 6. The CDR3 consists of 16 residues. CDR1 and CDR2 (germline): SGHNT, YENEEA.

The chain links TRBV7-2 to TRBJ2-7, with 10 bases matching TRBD2. Trimming at V came to 8 bases and at J to 4 bases, leaving 8 bases not matched to a gene. The V gene's germline CDR1 is SGHTA and CDR2 FQGNSA. The CDR3 extends over 14 amino acids. The CDR3 sequence is CASGSSGSLYEQYF. The DNA of the CDR3 is TGTGCCAGCGGATCTAGCGGGAGTTTATACGAGCAGTACTTC. Full variable domain (missing parts from reference TRBV7-2 and TRBJ2-7): GAGVSQSPSNKVTEKGKDVELRCDPISGHTALYWYRQSLGQGLEFLIYFQGNSAPDKSGLPSDRFSAERTGGSVSTLTIQRTQQEDSAVYLCASGSSGSLYEQYFGPGTRLTVT.

The sample holds one count of this clone. The chain links TRBV28 to TRBJ1-4; D remains unclear. This CDR3 has 14 residues. Trimming took off 3 bases at V and 0 bases at J, with 5 bases between the two ends. Germline V lookup: CDR1 MDHEN, CDR2 SYDVKM. DNA of the CDR3: TGTGCCAGCAGTTTCGGTACAACTAATGAAAAACTGTTTTTT. Its protein product is CASSFGTTNEKLFF.

The V and J genes are TRBV28 and TRBJ2-1; D not certain. Germline-derived CDR1 and CDR2 are MDHEN and SYDVKM. V lost 4 bases and J lost 10, with 11 bases in between. There are 12 residues in the CDR3. The CDR3 reads CASSSVSLEQFF. In DNA form, the CDR3 reads TGTGCCAGCAGTTCTGTTAGTCTCGAGCAGTTCTTC. The entire variable domain, with the rest obtained from reference TRBV28 and TRBJ2-1, is as follows: DVKVTQSSRYLVKRTGEKVFLECVQDMDHENMFWYRQDPGLGLRLIYFSYDVKMKEKGDIPEGYSVSREKKERFSLILESASTNQTSMYLCASSSVSLEQFFGPGTRLTVL.

The rearrangement joins TRBV4-2 to TRBJ1-5, with 7 positions matching TRBD1. Looked up from germline, CDR1 is LGHNA and CDR2 is YNFKEQ. This CDR3 has 16 residues. Unmatched junction bases numbered 8, after V lost 3 bases and J lost 3 bases. CDR3 nucleotides: TGTGCCAGCAGCCACCGACAGGGAGCGGCCAATCAGCCCCAGCATTTT. As protein: CASSHRQGAANQPQHF.

This clone was counted many times. V and J are TRBV19 and TRBJ1-2; no definite D call. Deletions cut 1 base from V and 5 bases from J, with 8 bases between. The CDR3 is 13 residues long. CDR1 is LNHDA and CDR2 is SQIVND in the germline V gene (reference sequence). The DNA of the CDR3 is TGTGCCAGTAGTATAGGCCGGGAATATGGCTACACCTTC. It encodes CASSIGREYGYTF.

CDR3 sequence: CASSLATVEVGGYTF. The CDR3 coding sequence is TGTGCCAGCAGCTTAGCGACAGTTGAAGTAGGCGGCTACACCTTC. V is TRBV7-9 and J is TRBJ1-2; D possibly corresponds to TRBD1 (5 bases). Germline V gives CDR1 SEHNR, CDR2 FQNEAQ (reference sequence). This CDR3 is 15 amino acids long. V was trimmed by 0 bases and J by 8 bases, leaving 16 bases between them.